Presented here are 21 T cell receptor beta chains from one specimen sequenced in a study of T cells in Graves' hyperthyroidism and ophthalmopathy. What was amplified from RNA transcripts were TCR beta CDR3 regions. TCR CDR3 regions were first amplified by RT-PCR with HTBI primers. TCRdb itself ran the multiplex PCR reads through MiXCR, one entry per CDR3 protein. The repertoire holds over 200,000 distinct CDR3 sequences, with about 18% as singletons. Material for sequencing was blood. All receptors come from a man aged 35-49 years with Graves' hyperthyroidism.

This clonotype has at least ten counts. Written as DNA, the CDR3 is TGTGCCAGCGGCCTGGACGGGGATTCACCCCTCCACTTT. Translated, it gives CASGLDGDSPLHF. The chain joins TRBV6-1 to TRBJ1-6, with D uncertain. CDR3 length equals 13 residues. V shed 8 bases and J shed 8 bases, with 13 bases lying between them. CDR1 is MNHNS and CDR2 is SASEGT in the germline V gene.

This clonotype appeared many times. V and J are TRBV19 and TRBJ1-2; no definite D call. CDR3 length: 14 residues. Trimming cost V 1 base and J 3 bases, with 9 bases left between them. CDR1 is LNHDA, CDR2 SQIVND, per germline (reference sequence). As DNA, the CDR3 is TGTGCCAGTAGTATAGGGCTGAGCTACTATGGCTACACCTTC. Its translation is CASSIGLSYYGYTF. Complete variable domain (other parts from reference TRBV19 and TRBJ1-2): DGGITQSPKYLFRKEGQNVTLSCEQNLNHDAMYWYRQDPGQGLRLIYYSQIVNDFQKGDIAEGYSVSREKKESFPLTVTSAQKNPTAFYLCASSIGLSYYGYTFGSGTRLTVV.

Ten or more counts support this clonotype. This chain uses TRBV2 with TRBJ1-1; D call uncertain. CDR3 size: 12 residues. Trimming removed 6 bases at V and 2 bases at J, with 7 bases between. In germline, CDR1 is SNHLY, CDR2 FYNNEI. CDR3 loop: CASRPLNTEAFF. CDR3 coding DNA: TGTGCCAGCAGACCCCTAAACACTGAAGCTTTCTTT. Looking up the rest from reference TRBV2 and TRBJ1-1 gives the full variable domain: EPEVTQTPSHQVTQMGQEVILRCVPISNHLYFYWYRQILGQKVEFLVSFYNNEISEKSEIFDDQFSVERPDGSNFTLKIRSTKLEDSAMYFCASRPLNTEAFFGQGTRLTVV.

To note about this clonotype: A clone one base away is much larger, so this may be a read error. This rearrangement joins TRBV28 to TRBJ2-7; D gene uncertain. CDR3 length equals 12 residues. The germline V gene encodes CDR1 MDHEN and CDR2 SYDVKM. The CDR3 loop reads CASSTSNYERYF. The CDR3 DNA is TGTGCCAGCAGTACAAGCAACTACGAGCGGTACTTC. Full variable domain (outside the CDR3, taken from reference TRBV28 and TRBJ2-7): DVKVTQSSRYLVKRTGEKVFLECVQDMDHENMFWYRQDPGLGLRLIYFSYDVKMKEKGDIPEGYSVSREKKERFSLILESASTNQTSMYLCASSTSNYERYFGPGTRLTVT.

This clonotype appeared many times. The chain employs TRBV11-2 and TRBJ2-1; 9 bases line up with TRBD2. V shed 5 bases and J 8 bases; nucleotides not matched to a gene: 10. CDR1 SGHAT and CDR2 FQNNGV come from the germline V gene. The CDR3 consists of 15 residues. DNA of the CDR3: TGTGCCAGCAGCCCCCGGCGGGGGGGCGGGTATGAGCAGTTCTTC. It is translated as CASSPRRGGGYEQFF.

With respect to this clonotype: Given a much more abundant clone one base away, this may be a read error. V gene TRBV30 combines with J gene TRBJ2-7; TRBD2 might be the D (5 bases). Germline V gene lookup returns CDR1 GTSNPN and CDR2 SVGIG (reference sequence). The V gene lost 4 bases and the J gene lost 3 bases, with 16 bases spanning the gap. The CDR3 is 14 residues long. CDR3 nucleotides: TGTGCCTGGAACTGGCGGGCCTTTGGCTACGAGCAGTACTTC. As protein: CAWNWRAFGYEQYF.

The V and J genes are TRBV5-1 and TRBJ2-1; 7 bases map to TRBD2. Germline lookup yields CDR1 SGHRS and CDR2 YFSETQ. V gave up 5 bases and J gave up 7 bases; unmatched junction bases: 12. The CDR3 sequence is 15 residues long. The CDR3 spells CASSSGTTLPNEQFF. DNA for the CDR3: TGCGCCAGCAGTTCTGGGACTACCCTCCCAAATGAGCAGTTCTTC.

This clonotype occurred a few times. The V call is TRBV19, the J call TRBJ1-1, with D unresolved. The CDR3 spans 16 residues. Deletions cut 3 bases from V and 5 bases from J, with 19 bases between. CDR1 and CDR2 (germline): LNHDA, SQIVND (reference sequence). The CDR3 reads CASSITIQAVRTEAFF. The CDR3 DNA reads as TGTGCCAGTAGTATCACCATTCAAGCGGTGAGGACTGAAGCTTTCTTT.

In its sample, this clonotype was seen many times. The CDR3 here is CASSLAGRQRYEQYF. The CDR3 DNA sequence: TGTGCCAGCAGCTTAGCGGGGAGACAACGTTACGAGCAGTACTTC. V usage is TRBV7-8 and J usage is TRBJ2-7, with a possible D match to TRBD2 (5 bases). Germline assignment: CDR1 SGHVS and CDR2 FQNEAQ. V dropped 0 bases and J dropped 4 bases, with 13 bases sitting between them. This CDR3 spans 15 amino acids.

This clonotype was seen at least ten times. DNA for the CDR3: TGTGCCAGCAGCGTAGACTACTACAATGAGCAGTTCTTC. Protein product: CASSVDYYNEQFF. The chain employs TRBV9 and TRBJ2-1; D remains ambiguous. This CDR3 region has 13 residues. V gave up 0 bases and J gave up 3 bases, with 4 bases separating them. Germline lookup yields CDR1 SGDLS and CDR2 YYNGEE.

This clonotype was detected many times. The rearrangement uses TRBV3-1 and TRBJ2-5; TRBD1 is a possible D gene (6 bases). The CDR3 has 16 residues. Germline lookup yields CDR1 LGHDT and CDR2 YNNKEL (reference sequence). Trimming cost V 0 bases and J 4 bases, with 15 bases left between them. The CDR3 sequence is CASSQEWGRNLETQYF. CDR3 nucleotides: TGTGCCAGCAGCCAAGAGTGGGGGCGAAATTTAGAGACCCAGTACTTC.

The chain employs TRBV18 and TRBJ2-3; either TRBD1 or TRBD2 may fit D (5 bases each). V was pared by 3 bases and J by 4 bases, with 11 bases between. Germline V gives CDR1 KGHSH, CDR2 LQKENI. The CDR3 consists of 14 residues. CDR3 DNA: TGTGCCAGCTCACCTGGGGGTATTCCAGATACGCAGTATTTT. Translated: CASSPGGIPDTQYF.

V gene TRBV20-1 combines with J gene TRBJ2-3; maybe TRBD2 (6 bases). CDR3 length equals 15 residues. Germline CDR1 reads DFQATT; CDR2 reads SNEGSKA (reference sequence). Deletions cut 7 bases from V and 3 bases from J, with 20 bases between. CDR3 region: CSVPDPGRGTDTQYF. DNA of the CDR3: TGCAGTGTCCCAGATCCAGGGCGGGGTACAGATACGCAGTATTTT.

The chain links TRBV10-1 to TRBJ1-3, with D unresolved. Germline values: CDR1 WNHNN, CDR2 SYGVQD (reference sequence). This CDR3 region has 13 residues. CDR3 region: CGAVQHSGNTIYF. The DNA of the CDR3 is TGCGGTGCAGTACAGCACTCTGGAAACACCATATATTTT.

This clonotype was detected many times. The gene calls are TRBV28 and TRBJ2-2; D not certain. The germline V gene encodes CDR1 MDHEN and CDR2 SYDVKM. Trimming pared 6 bases from V and 4 bases from J, leaving 9 bases between. This CDR3 comprises 13 residues. CDR3 protein: CASSEGFTGELFF. DNA for the CDR3: TGTGCCAGCAGCGAAGGGTTCACCGGGGAGCTGTTTTTT.

Many counts were recorded for this clonotype. The V call is TRBV11-2, the J call TRBJ1-6; 8 bases match TRBD1. The V and J ends lost 5 bases and 6 bases, in that order; junction bases with no gene match: 6. This CDR3 comprises 15 residues. Germline V CDR1 and CDR2: SGHAT, FQNNGV. CDR3 DNA: TGTGCCAGCAGCCGGCCGGGACAGGCTAATTCACCCCTCCACTTT. It specifies CASSRPGQANSPLHF.

This clonotype has ten or more counts. The chain uses TRBV3-1 and TRBJ1-1, with no clear D. Trimming took off 2 bases at V and 1 base at J, with 8 bases between the two ends. Germline V gene lookup returns CDR1 LGHDT and CDR2 YNNKEL (reference sequence). CDR3 length: 14 amino acids. The CDR3 reads CASSQWNQNTEAFF. CDR3 nucleotide sequence: TGTGCCAGCAGCCAATGGAACCAGAACACTGAAGCTTTCTTT. The variable domain in full, with the rest retrieved from reference TRBV3-1 and TRBJ1-1, is DTAVSQTPKYLVTQMGNDKSIKCEQNLGHDTMYWYKQDSKKFLKIMFSYNNKELIINETVPNRFSPKSPDKAHLNLHINSLELGDSAVYFCASSQWNQNTEAFFGQGTRLTVV.

In regard to this clonotype: Possible read error: a much larger clone is one base away. This chain joins TRBV30 and TRBJ2-1, with no clear D. This CDR3 region has 11 residues. From germline, CDR1 is GTSNPN and CDR2 SVGIG (reference sequence). CDR3 sequence: CACSVLNEQFF. CDR3 DNA sequence: TGTGCCTGTAGTGTCTTAAATGAGCAGTTCTTC.

This clonotype was observed at least ten times. The rearrangement joins TRBV7-2 to TRBJ2-7; D not certain. Trimming took 5 bases from V and 3 from J, leaving 5 bases between them. The CDR3 totals 11 residues. Germline-derived CDR1 and CDR2 are SGHTA and FQGNSA. The CDR3 nucleotides are TGTGCCAGCAGCGGAAACTACGAGCAGTACTTC. Its protein product is CASSGNYEQYF.

The rearrangement joins TRBV18 to TRBJ2-5; TRBD2 matches 8 bases. V dropped 2 bases and J dropped 4; count of bases not matched to a gene: 3. Germline lookup yields CDR1 KGHSH and CDR2 LQKENI. There are 14 residues in the CDR3. The CDR3 bases are TGTGCCAGCTCACCATACGGACTAGCAGAGACCCAGTACTTC. Amino acids: CASSPYGLAETQYF.

This clonotype has just a few counts. The CDR3 sequence is CASSKTRYQETQYF. CDR3 bases: TGCGCCAGCAGCAAAACACGGTACCAAGAGACCCAGTACTTC. The chain is built from TRBV4-1 and TRBJ2-5; D unresolved. The germline V and J ends were trimmed by 5 bases and 0 bases, with 10 bases remaining between them. Germline V gene lookup returns CDR1 MGHRA and CDR2 YSYEKL. CDR3 length: 14 amino acids.